This T cell receptor beta chain was sequenced for a study of T cell changes during pregnancy in multiple sclerosis. This table comes from immunoSEQ multiplex PCR, and its TCRdb copy is limited to in-frame clones, with some not included. Of about 44,000 clones listed, roughly 92% are singletons. V lost 3 bases to trimming and J lost 2 bases, with 14 bases between them. Germline V gene sequence: CDR1 WNHNN, CDR2 SYGVQD (reference sequence). The CDR3 spans 15 residues. This receptor was taken from a female donor with multiple sclerosis, enrolled in a pregnancy study. This chain uses TRBV10-1 with TRBJ2-7; D remains ambiguous. Material: CD4+ T cells from peripheral blood mononuclear cells, obtained in the third trimester of pregnancy. The CDR3 sequence: CASSDETKLTYEQYF. CDR3 DNA sequence: TGCGCCAGCAGTGACGAAACCAAACTAACCTACGAGCAGTACTTC.